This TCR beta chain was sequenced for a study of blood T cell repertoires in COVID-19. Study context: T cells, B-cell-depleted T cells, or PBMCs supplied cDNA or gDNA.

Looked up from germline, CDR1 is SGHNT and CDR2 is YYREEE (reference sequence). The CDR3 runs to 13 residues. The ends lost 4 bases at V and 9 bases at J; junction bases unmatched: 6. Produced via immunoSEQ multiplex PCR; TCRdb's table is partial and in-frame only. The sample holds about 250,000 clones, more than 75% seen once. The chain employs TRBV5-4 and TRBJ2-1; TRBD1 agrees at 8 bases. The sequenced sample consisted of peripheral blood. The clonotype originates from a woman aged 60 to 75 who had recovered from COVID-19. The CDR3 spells CASSPSGTGEQFF. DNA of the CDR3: TGTGCCAGCAGCCCATCCGGGACAGGTGAGCAGTTCTTC.